One sample yielded the 16 T cell receptor beta chains listed below, sequenced in a study of chemoradiotherapy in HPV16-positive cancers (dated by TCRdb to 2021 to 2024). The library was produced with the immunoSEQ multiplex PCR assay. This is the immuneACCESS table as TCRdb keeps it, with only in-frame sequences that have V and J called. A part of the clones is gone; compared with another copy, unresolved V genes explain less than half, and the rest is unexplained. The sample yields about 4,000 clones; roughly 80% were counted once. The ten largest clonotypes hold approximately 8.9% of the sample. The sequencing here drew on tumor tissue, taken from a patient who underwent chemoradiotherapy. These receptor sequences come from a human donor with HPV-associated anogenital cancer.

The rearrangement joins TRBV6-4 to TRBJ2-1, with TRBD2 as a possible D gene (6 bases). This CDR3 is 13 amino acids long. CDR1 is MRHNA and CDR2 is SNTAGT in the germline V gene. Trimming removed 8 bases at V and 8 bases at J, with 16 bases between. CDR3 in amino acids: CASSERVLDEQFF. For the CDR3, the DNA is TGTGCCAGCTCCGAGCGGGTATTGGATGAGCAGTTCTTC.

This clone was counted once. The CDR3 DNA follows: TGTGCCAGCAGCCAAGGGGTAAAGGACGGCTACACCTTC. Protein sequence: CASSQGVKDGYTF. V and J are TRBV14 and TRBJ1-2; D gene unclear. This CDR3 has 13 residues. Germline V CDR1 and CDR2: SGHDN, FVKESK. Trimming took 1 base from V and 8 from J, leaving 11 bases between them.

The table lists this clone with a few counts. The rearrangement uses TRBV19 and TRBJ2-5, with a tentative D call TRBD2 (5 bases). The CDR3 is 14 amino acids. Per germline, CDR1 LNHDA and CDR2 SQIVND (reference sequence). Trimming cost V 1 base and J 2 bases, with 8 bases left between them. In nucleotides, the CDR3 is TGTGCCAGTAGTATAGGCCCGGGGCAAGAGACCCAGTACTTC. It is translated as CASSIGPGQETQYF.

The table lists this clone with a few counts. The chain employs TRBV5-1 and TRBJ2-1; TRBD2 matches 16 bases. Germline values: CDR1 SGHRS, CDR2 YFSETQ. The CDR3 has 17 residues. V lost 6 bases and J lost 6; bases outside the gene matches: 9. CDR3 amino acids: CASMGTSGGASINEQFF. CDR3 DNA: TGCGCCAGCATGGGGACTAGCGGGGGGGCGTCCATCAATGAGCAGTTCTTC.

The chain couples TRBV27 to TRBJ2-7, with 7 positions matching TRBD1. Germline values: CDR1 MNHEY, CDR2 SMNVEV (reference sequence). The CDR3 length is 14 residues. The ends lost 5 bases at V and 3 bases at J; junction bases unmatched: 7. The CDR3 bases are TGTGCCAGCAGTCCCCGACAGGGCATCTACGAGCAGTACTTC. Translated, it gives CASSPRQGIYEQYF.

The chain recombines TRBV7-9 with TRBJ2-3; no clear D gene. Germline V lookup: CDR1 SEHNR, CDR2 FQNEAQ (reference sequence). Trimming cost V 7 bases and J 1 base, with 15 bases left between them. CDR3 length equals 15 residues. The CDR3 bases are TGTGCCAGCAACTTTCCCCGTTGGGGCACAGATACGCAGTATTTT. Encoded protein: CASNFPRWGTDTQYF.

This chain uses TRBV19 with TRBJ2-7; the D is unclear. CDR1 and CDR2 (germline): LNHDA, SQIVND (reference sequence). Trimming cost V 4 bases and J 2 bases, with 18 bases left between them. The CDR3 consists of 16 residues. The CDR3 DNA is TGTGCCAGTAGTAAAACTTTTACGGACGCCACCTACGAGCAGTACTTC. Protein: CASSKTFTDATYEQYF.

V is TRBV25-1 and J is TRBJ2-3; 10 bases are shared with TRBD2. The V gene's germline CDR1 is MGHDK and CDR2 SYGVNS. Losses at the gene ends were 4 bases for V and 1 base for J; bases not matched to a gene: 2. The CDR3 has 15 residues. The CDR3 loop reads CASSALAGGTDTQYF. The DNA for the CDR3 is TGTGCCAGCAGTGCCCTAGCGGGGGGCACAGATACGCAGTATTTT. Complete variable domain (other parts from reference TRBV25-1 and TRBJ2-3): EADIYQTPRYLVIGTGKKITLECSQTMGHDKMYWYQQDPGMELHLIHYSYGVNSTEKGDLSSESTVSRIRTEHFPLTLESARPSHTSQYLCASSALAGGTDTQYFGPGTRLTVL.

V is TRBV4-1 and J is TRBJ2-2, with unresolved D. The CDR3 runs 14 residues. Germline V gene data show CDR1 as MGHRA and CDR2 as YSYEKL. V lost 2 bases to trimming and J lost 4 bases, with 8 bases between them. CDR3 sequence: CASSQPLGTGELFF. The CDR3 nucleotides are TGCGCCAGCAGCCAACCATTGGGCACCGGGGAGCTGTTTTTT.

The chain has TRBV6-1 and TRBJ2-5; 8 nucleotides line up with TRBD1. V shed 5 bases, J shed 7 bases, and the junction held 18 bases outside the gene matches. CDR3 size: 17 residues. Per germline, CDR1 MNHNS and CDR2 SASEGT. The CDR3 reads CASSQGQGSLPGGTQYF. The CDR3 region has the DNA TGTGCCAGCAGTCAAGGACAGGGATCGCTACCTGGTGGGACCCAGTACTTC.

This chain joins TRBV7-2 and TRBJ1-3; a possible D gene is TRBD1 (5 bases). The CDR3 has 14 residues. The V end lost 5 bases, the J end lost 0 bases, and 8 bases lay between the germline ends. The germline V gene has CDR1 SGHTA and CDR2 FQGNSA. The CDR3: CASSLGASGNTIYF. In nucleotides, the CDR3 is TGTGCCAGCAGCCTCGGGGCCTCTGGAAACACCATATATTTT. The variable domain in full, completed from reference TRBV7-2 and TRBJ1-3, reads GAGVSQSPSNKVTEKGKDVELRCDPISGHTALYWYRQSLGQGLEFLIYFQGNSAPDKSGLPSDRFSAERTGGSVSTLTIQRTQQEDSAVYLCASSLGASGNTIYFGEGSWLTVV.

The chain combines TRBV4-2 with TRBJ2-3; 7 positions match TRBD2. After removal of 4 bases from V and 0 bases from J, the junction contained 13 bases not matched to a gene. Germline CDR1 reads LGHNA; CDR2 reads YNFKEQ. CDR3 length equals 18 residues. The CDR3 nucleotides read TGTGCCAGCAGCCTCCAGGCTAGCGGTGACACTAGCACAGATACGCAGTATTTT. Amino acids: CASSLQASGDTSTDTQYF.

There are a few counts of this clone. The sample carries other DNA sequences with the same CDR3. This chain links TRBV10-3 with TRBJ1-1; maybe TRBD1 (6 bases). The CDR3 consists of 13 residues. Trimming shortened V by 6 bases and J by 2 bases, and 10 bases separated the two germline ends. Germline CDR1 and CDR2: ENHRY and SYGVKD. The CDR3 sequence: CAIRTQGNTEAFF. CDR3 coding DNA: TGTGCCATCAGGACACAGGGAAACACTGAAGCTTTCTTT.

The chain is built from TRBV5-1 and TRBJ1-1, with TRBD1 identical over 8 bases. The V and J ends lost 3 bases and 4 bases, in that order; junction bases with no gene match: 5. Germline assignment: CDR1 SGHRS and CDR2 YFSETQ. The CDR3 consists of 14 residues. The DNA of the CDR3 is TGCGCCAGCAGCTCCGGACAGGGTGCCACTGAAGCTTTCTTT. Translating it yields CASSSGQGATEAFF.

The rearrangement uses TRBV5-1 and TRBJ2-3; TRBD2 matches at 12 bases. The CDR3 is 16 amino acids. With 4 bases clipped from V and 2 bases from J, the junction kept 5 bases outside the gene matches. CDR1 is SGHRS and CDR2 is YFSETQ in the germline V gene. CDR3 loop: CASSAGLAGSTDTQYF. Here the CDR3 DNA reads TGCGCCAGCAGCGCCGGACTAGCGGGGTCCACAGATACGCAGTATTTT.

The chain combines TRBV6-5 with TRBJ2-2, with TRBD2 matching 8 bases. Per germline, CDR1 MNHEY and CDR2 SVGAGI. The length of the CDR3 is 13 residues. Trimming took 5 bases from V and 12 from J; bases not matched to a gene: 8. CDR3 loop: CASSPLGRGKLFF. CDR3 nucleotide sequence: TGTGCCAGCAGTCCCCTCGGGAGGGGAAAGCTGTTTTTT.